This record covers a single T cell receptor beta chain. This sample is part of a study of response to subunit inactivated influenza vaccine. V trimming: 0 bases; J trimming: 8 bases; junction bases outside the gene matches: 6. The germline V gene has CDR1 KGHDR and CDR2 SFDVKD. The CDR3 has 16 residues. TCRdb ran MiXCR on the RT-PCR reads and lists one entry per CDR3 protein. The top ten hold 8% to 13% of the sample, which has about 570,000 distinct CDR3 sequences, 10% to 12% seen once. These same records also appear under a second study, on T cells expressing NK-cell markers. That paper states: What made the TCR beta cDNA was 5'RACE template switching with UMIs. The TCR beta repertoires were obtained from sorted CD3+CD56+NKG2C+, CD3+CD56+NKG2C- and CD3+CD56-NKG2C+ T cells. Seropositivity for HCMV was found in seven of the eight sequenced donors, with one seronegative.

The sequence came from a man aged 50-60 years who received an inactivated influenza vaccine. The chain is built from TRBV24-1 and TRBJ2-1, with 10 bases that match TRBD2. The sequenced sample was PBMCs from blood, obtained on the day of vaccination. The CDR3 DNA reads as TGTGCCACCAGTGATTTGGGACTAGCGGTAGGAGATGAGCAGTTCTTC. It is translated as CATSDLGLAVGDEQFF.